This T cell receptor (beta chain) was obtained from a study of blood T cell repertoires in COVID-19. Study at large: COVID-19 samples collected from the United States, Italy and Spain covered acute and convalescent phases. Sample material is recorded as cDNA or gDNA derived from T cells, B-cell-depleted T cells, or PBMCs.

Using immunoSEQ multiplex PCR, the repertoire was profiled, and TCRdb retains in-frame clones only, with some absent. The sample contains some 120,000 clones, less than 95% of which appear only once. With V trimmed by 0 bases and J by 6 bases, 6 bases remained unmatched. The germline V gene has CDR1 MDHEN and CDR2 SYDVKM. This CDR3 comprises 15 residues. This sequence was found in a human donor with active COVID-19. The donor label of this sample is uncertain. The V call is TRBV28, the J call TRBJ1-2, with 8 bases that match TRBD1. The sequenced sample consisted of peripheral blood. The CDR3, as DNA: TGTGCCAGCAGTTTATGGCTAAGACAGGGGAATGGCTACACCTTC. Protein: CASSLWLRQGNGYTF.